In its sample, the clone carrying this T cell receptor (beta chain) was seen many times. TCRdb fed the 5' RACE reads into MiXCR, producing one record per CDR3 protein. Altogether more than 300,000 distinct CDR3 sequences are present, around 6.8% being singletons, with the ten largest covering 15% to 20%. This sample was taken from a study of T cells after yellow fever vaccination. About the research overall: Some fractions had low cell numbers, and these were prepared with SMART-Seq v4 Ultra Low Input.

The TCR comes from a man aged 18 to 35 who received the YFV17D yellow fever vaccine. Source: PBMCs, taken approximately 40 days after the first yellow fever vaccination.

The CDR3 reads CASSPFLVSSYNEQFF. CDR3 DNA: TGTGCCAGCAGCCCTTTCCTGGTAAGCTCCTACAATGAGCAGTTCTTC. The rearrangement joins TRBV12-3 or TRBV12-4 to TRBJ2-1; no firm D call. Trimming pared 6 bases from V and 0 bases from J, leaving 15 bases between. This CDR3 has 16 amino acids.